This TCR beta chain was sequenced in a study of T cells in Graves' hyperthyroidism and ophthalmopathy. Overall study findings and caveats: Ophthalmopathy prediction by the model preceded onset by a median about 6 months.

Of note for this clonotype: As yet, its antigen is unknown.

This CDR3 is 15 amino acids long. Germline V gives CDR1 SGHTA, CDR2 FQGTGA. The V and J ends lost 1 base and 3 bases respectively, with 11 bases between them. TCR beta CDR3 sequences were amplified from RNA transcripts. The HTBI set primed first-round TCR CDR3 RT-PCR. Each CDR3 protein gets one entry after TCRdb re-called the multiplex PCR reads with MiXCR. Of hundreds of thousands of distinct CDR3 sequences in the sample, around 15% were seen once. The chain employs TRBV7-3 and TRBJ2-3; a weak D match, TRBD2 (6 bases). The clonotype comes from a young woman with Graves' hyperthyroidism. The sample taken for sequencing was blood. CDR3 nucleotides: TGTGCCAGCAGCTTAAGTGTGGAGGGGACAGATACGCAGTATTTT. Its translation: CASSLSVEGTDTQYF.